Sequencing of this TCR beta chain was carried out in a study of monozygotic twins with inflammatory bowel disease (dated by TCRdb to between 2017 and 2020). Notes on the research overall: The complete study included about 28 monozygotic twin pairs: 19 IBD-discordant Danish pairs and nine German pairs, of which four were IBD-concordant and five were IBD-discordant. Each individual had, on average, about 151 000 unique TCRalpha sequences and 181 000 unique TCRbeta sequences available for analysis. The search for disease-associated traits relied mainly on comparing, within discordant pairs, IBD patients with their genetically identical healthy co-twins.

Including cysteine and phenylalanine, the CDR3 has 14 amino acids. The entry carries no DNA sequence. An approximately 2.5 ml peripheral blood sample was drawn into PAXgene tubes per donor and stored at -80°C. Without any T cell sorting, total RNA was extracted from whole blood using the PAXgene blood miRNA kit on an automated QIAcube. Peripheral blood from monozygotic twin pairs concordant or discordant for inflammatory bowel disease was subjected to deep TCRalpha and TCRbeta repertoire profiling with unique molecular barcoding. Smoking habits were recorded for all twin pairs, and each individual was classified as a current, former or never smoker. Comments on this clonotype: The clone's antigen remains unknown.

Receptor libraries were prepared by 5' RACE. For each TCR library, roughly 3,600 ng of total RNA was used. For each sample, cDNA synthesis was carried out in eight separate reactions using SMARTScribe reverse transcriptase. During cDNA synthesis, template switching introduced unique molecular identifiers that contained a 6-nucleotide sample barcode. TCRalpha and TCRbeta cDNA was amplified by two nested PCRs of about 15 and 9 cycles, with bead purification after each PCR. Before amplification, cDNA was treated with uracil DNA-glycosylase and purified using the QIAquick PCR purification kit. In the second PCR, Illumina TruSeq-compatible adapters and sample-specific barcodes were added. Library quality and concentration were checked on TapeStation and Qubit, and libraries were pooled at about 5 ng each. Sequencing of pooled libraries was carried out on an Illumina HiSeq2500 single-index Rapid Run using 2 x 100 bp reads and custom sequencing primers. Regarding the original processing steps: PCR and sequencing errors were corrected by UMI-based consensus assembly using MiGEC version 1.2.6. V(D)J alignment, clonotype assembly and CDR3 extraction were performed with MiXCR version 2.1.1. Gene usage, clonotype sharing and MAIT/NKT TCR abundance were normalised by analysing the top 1000, 10 000 and 20 000 clonotypes per sample. After downsampling to 27 000 UMIs, diversity was calculated as the inverse Simpson index using the vegan R package. Statistical testing used paired Mann-Whitney U tests on the discordant twin pairs and applied Benjamini-Hochberg correction for multiple testing. Each entry corresponds to one CDR3 protein sequence from reads that TCRdb reprocessed, and DNA is not given. The V and J calls and clone size come from TCRdb's table, not from the authors' own analysis. The sample's own table lists 350,000 to 500,000 distinct CDR3 sequences. The ten top clones hold about 2.6% of the sample.

Overall results and qualifications from the work: Because patients were on differing immunosuppressive treatments, the repertoires may have picked up extra background noise and inter-individual variability. The results gave no support for a single strong signal or clonotype linked to IBD. Distinction between different T cell subtypes could not be achieved in the analysis. Compared with healthy twins, IBD patients had fewer clonotypes in common with other individuals, a difference most pronounced in patients showing signs of disease activity. A decrease in TCRbeta repertoire diversity, as measured by inverse Simpson index, was observed in IBD patients compared with their healthy co-twins. Repertoire similarity did not differ between concordant and discordant twins, possibly due to limited statistical power.

This TCR came from a human donor with ulcerative colitis or Crohn's disease, or a healthy co-twin of an affected twin (not recorded which). The specimen was blood. Recombination joined TRBV12-3 or TRBV12-4 with TRBJ2-3; the D call from TCRdb, TRBD2, cannot be confirmed without DNA. The CDR3 amino acid sequence is: CASTRGGLAGAQYF.